The next 22 T cell receptor beta chains were all read from a single sample in a study of vaccination and CD4 T cells after COVID-19. Treatment meaning: roughly 10-day PBMC culture with coronavirus spike peptide pools or control peptides (ViraFEST assay). Pre-COVID-19 pandemic sampling (2011-2018) yielded the unexposed donor's CD4+ T cells. Cultured CD4+ T cell DNA was sequenced using the Oncomine TCR Beta short-read assay. Investigators isolated genomic DNA from cultured CD4+ T cells. Each CDR3 protein gets one entry after TCRdb re-called the PCR reads with MiXCR. The sample comprises 10,000 or so distinct CDR3 sequences, roughly 30% of which are singletons, and approximately 19% rests with the top ten. Their specific antigens are unknown. Input material: CD4+ T cells from blood, cultured in vitro. Source of these receptors: a human donor in good health.

V and J are TRBV7-2 and TRBJ2-7; TRBD1 is a possible D gene (6 bases). This CDR3 is 14 amino acids long. The germline V gene encodes CDR1 SGHTA and CDR2 FQGNSA. Trimming cost V 0 bases and J 6 bases, with 12 bases left between them. CDR3 region: CASSLAVRGLEQYF. DNA for the CDR3: TGTGCCAGCAGCTTAGCCGTCAGGGGTCTCGAGCAGTACTTC. Drawing the rest from reference TRBV7-2 and TRBJ2-7, the complete variable domain is GAGVSQSPSNKVTEKGKDVELRCDPISGHTALYWYRQSLGQGLEFLIYFQGNSAPDKSGLPSDRFSAERTGGSVSTLTIQRTQQEDSAVYLCASSLAVRGLEQYFGPGTRLTVT.

The rearrangement uses TRBV20-1 and TRBJ2-2, with D hard to call. V was shortened by 5 bases and J by 3 bases, with 13 bases between the two germline ends. The germline V gene has CDR1 DFQATT and CDR2 SNEGSKA (reference sequence). CDR3 length equals 14 residues. The CDR3 DNA reads as TGCAGTGCTCCAACGAGATGGGACACCGGGGAGCTGTTTTTT. Amino acid sequence: CSAPTRWDTGELFF.

V gene TRBV24-1 combines with J gene TRBJ2-6; D remains ambiguous. The CDR3 length is 15 residues. Germline CDR1 reads KGHDR; CDR2 reads SFDVKD. Trimming left V 4 bases short and J 0 bases short, with 6 bases between. CDR3 bases: TGTGCCACCAGTGAAAGGAGCTCTGGGGCCAACGTCCTGACTTTC. This codes for CATSERSSGANVLTF.

The rearrangement uses TRBV12-3 or TRBV12-4 and TRBJ2-7; D may match TRBD1 or TRBD2 (5 bases each). The CDR3 is 13 amino acids. V lost 3 bases and J lost 7, with 13 bases in between. DNA for the CDR3: TGTGCCAGCAGTTTTGGGGGAATAGGTGAGCAGTACTTC. Amino acid sequence: CASSFGGIGEQYF.

The chain employs TRBV5-1 and TRBJ2-1, with 7 bases that match TRBD1. The CDR3 loop spans 16 amino acids. Germline assignment: CDR1 SGHRS and CDR2 YFSETQ. V shed 0 bases and J 0 bases; nucleotides not matched to a gene: 3. The CDR3 region has the DNA TGCGCCAGCAGCTTGGAACAGGGGAGCTCCTACAATGAGCAGTTCTTC. The encoded protein is CASSLEQGSSYNEQFF.

This clonotype occurred a few times. J is TRBJ2-3 and V is TRBV20-1; TRBD2 aligns across 7 bases. Germline loops: CDR1 DFQATT, CDR2 SNEGSKA (reference sequence). Trimming removed 1 base from V and 4 bases from J; junction bases left unmatched: 11. The CDR3 contains 16 residues. The CDR3 nucleotides read TGCAGTGCTAGAGTCGGACGGGGGGTGAAGGCAGATACGCAGTATTTT. Its protein is CSARVGRGVKADTQYF.

V usage is TRBV19 and J usage is TRBJ1-3; no definite D call. The CDR3 covers 12 residues. Trimming took 4 bases from V and 4 from J, leaving 5 bases between them. Germline loops: CDR1 LNHDA, CDR2 SQIVND (reference sequence). The CDR3 spells CASSTRGNTIYF. The CDR3 region has the DNA TGTGCCAGTAGTACCAGGGGAAACACCATATATTTT.

The rearrangement uses TRBV6-1 and TRBJ1-1; D may be TRBD1 (5 bases). Germline V gives CDR1 MNHNS, CDR2 SASEGT. Trimming shortened V by 10 bases and J by 1 base, and 19 bases separated the two germline ends. This CDR3 comprises 15 residues. The CDR3 nucleotides read TGTGCCACTGGTCCCTTGGGGGAGGGGAACACTGAAGCTTTCTTT. Protein product: CATGPLGEGNTEAFF.

The chain couples TRBV20-1 to TRBJ2-5, with D possibly TRBD1 on 6 matching bases. From germline, CDR1 is DFQATT and CDR2 SNEGSKA (reference sequence). The ends were cut back, 2 bases at V and 0 bases at J, with 10 bases in the middle. The CDR3 is made up of 14 amino acids. Here the CDR3 reads CSARLQGHQETQYF. Written as DNA, the CDR3 is TGCAGTGCTAGACTACAGGGTCACCAAGAGACCCAGTACTTC.

This clonotype appeared a single time. CDR3 in DNA: TGTGCCATCAGCAACCGGACAGGGGGACTGTTGGATGAGCAGTTCTTC. Its translation: CAISNRTGGLLDEQFF. J is TRBJ2-1 and V is TRBV10-3; 10 bases are shared with TRBD1. Germline CDR1 is ENHRY and CDR2 is SYGVKD. The CDR3 is 16 amino acids. Germline trimming cut 6 bases from V and 8 bases from J; bases unmatched to any gene: 13.

This clonotype came up once. This chain connects TRBV25-1 to TRBJ2-7; tentatively, D is TRBD2 (6 bases). CDR1 is MGHDK and CDR2 is SYGVNS in the germline V gene. This CDR3 region has 12 residues. Trimming shortened V by 2 bases and J by 4 bases, and 6 bases separated the two germline ends. CDR3 amino acids: CASSEAGYEQYF. The DNA for the CDR3 is TGTGCCAGCAGTGAAGCGGGGTACGAGCAGTACTTC.

This clonotype occurred a few times. The rearrangement uses TRBV6-2 or TRBV6-3 and TRBJ2-7, with D maybe TRBD1 (6 bases). In germline, CDR1 is MNHEY, CDR2 SVGEGT. Trimming stripped 7 bases from V and 2 bases from J, with 15 bases between. The CDR3 contains 14 residues. This CDR3 is CASMTQGRAYEQYF. The DNA of the CDR3 is TGTGCCAGCATGACCCAGGGGCGAGCCTACGAGCAGTACTTC.

In this sample, this clonotype turned up a few times. The CDR3 sequence is CATSDDSGTSGMIETQYF. CDR3 bases: TGTGCCACCAGTGATGACTCCGGGACTAGCGGGATGATAGAGACCCAGTACTTC. The chain combines TRBV24-1 with TRBJ2-5, with 13 bases matching TRBD2. Trimming took 3 bases from V and 4 from J; bases not matched to a gene: 10. CDR3 length: 18 amino acids. Germline CDR1 KGHDR, CDR2 SFDVKD.

The gene calls are TRBV10-1 and TRBJ1-6; 9 positions agree with TRBD1. Germline lookup yields CDR1 WNHNN and CDR2 SYGVQD (reference sequence). The ends lost 5 bases at V and 6 bases at J; junction bases unmatched: 11. The CDR3 extends over 17 amino acids. CDR3 protein: CASSLDRGSQCNSPLHF. Written as DNA, the CDR3 is TGCGCCAGCAGTCTGGACAGGGGAAGTCAGTGTAATTCACCCCTCCACTTT.

The chain employs TRBV27 and TRBJ2-2; D not resolved. With 7 bases removed from V and 2 bases from J, the gap between germline ends came to 11 bases. The germline V gene has CDR1 MNHEY and CDR2 SMNVEV (reference sequence). CDR3 length: 14 amino acids. The CDR3 DNA reads TGTGCCAGCATGGCAGCGATAAACACCGGGGAGCTGTTTTTT. It yields the protein CASMAAINTGELFF.

In DNA form, the CDR3 reads TGTGCCAGCAGTTTATGGGGGGGTGAAAAACTGTTTTTT. Its protein is CASSLWGGEKLFF. This sequence joins TRBV27 and TRBJ1-4, with D possibly TRBD1 on 5 matching bases. From germline, CDR1 is MNHEY and CDR2 SMNVEV (reference sequence). The V and J ends lost 1 base and 7 bases respectively, with 7 bases between them. This CDR3 is built from 13 residues. Using reference TRBV27 and TRBJ1-4 for the parts outside the CDR3, the full variable domain is EAQVTQNPRYLITVTGKKLTVTCSQNMNHEYMSWYRQDPGLGLRQIYYSMNVEVTDKGDVPEGYKVSRKEKRNFPLILESPSPNQTSLYFCASSLWGGEKLFFGSGTQLSVL.

CDR3: CASSLAGGILNTEAFF. The CDR3 nucleotides are TGTGCCAGCAGCTTGGCGGGTGGGATACTGAACACTGAAGCTTTCTTT. This rearrangement joins TRBV5-4 to TRBJ1-1; D ambiguous. The V gene's germline CDR1 is SGHNT and CDR2 YYREEE (reference sequence). The CDR3 spans 16 residues. V lost 0 bases and J 0 bases, leaving 12 bases between the germline ends.

A remark on this clonotype: A read error may explain this, as a much larger clone is one base away. The genes are TRBV7-2 and TRBJ1-2; weak D call: TRBD1 (6 bases). The V and J ends lost 5 bases and 6 bases respectively, with 13 bases between them. The CDR3 extends over 13 amino acids. Germline V gives CDR1 SGHTA, CDR2 FQGNSA. The CDR3 region is CASSPSGGHGYTF. The CDR3 DNA sequence: TGTGCCAGCAGCCCGTCTGGGGGCCATGGCTACACCTTC. Variable domain in full (rest from reference TRBV7-2 and TRBJ1-2): GAGVSQSPSNKVTEKGKDVELRCDPISGHTALYWYRQSLGQGLEFLIYFQGNSAPDKSGLPSDRFSAERTGGSVSTLTIQRTQQEDSAVYLCASSPSGGHGYTFGSGTRLTVV.

V and J are TRBV28 and TRBJ1-1; TRBD1 agrees at 8 bases. V lost 6 bases to trimming and J lost 3 bases; unmatched junction nucleotides: 3. The CDR3 length is 13 residues. Germline values: CDR1 MDHEN, CDR2 SYDVKM. The CDR3 region has the DNA TGTGCCAGCAGCCTACAGGGGGACACTGAAGCTTTCTTT. This encodes CASSLQGDTEAFF. The whole variable domain, filled in from reference TRBV28 and TRBJ1-1, reads DVKVTQSSRYLVKRTGEKVFLECVQDMDHENMFWYRQDPGLGLRLIYFSYDVKMKEKGDIPEGYSVSREKKERFSLILESASTNQTSMYLCASSLQGDTEAFFGQGTRLTVV.

A few counts support this clonotype. The rearrangement uses TRBV28 and TRBJ1-2, with D maybe TRBD1 (6 bases). The V gene's germline CDR1 is MDHEN and CDR2 SYDVKM. Trimming took 5 bases from V and 8 from J, leaving 12 bases between them. CDR3 length: 12 residues. CDR3 nucleotides: TGTGCCAGCAGTGAACAGGGTCACGGCTACACCTTC. Residues: CASSEQGHGYTF.

The gene calls are TRBV19 and TRBJ1-2; 7 positions match TRBD1. CDR3 length equals 15 residues. V was pared by 1 base and J by 4 bases, with 6 bases of the junction left unmatched. Germline V lookup: CDR1 LNHDA, CDR2 SQIVND (reference sequence). CDR3 sequence: CASSIVRGGSYGYTF. CDR3 DNA: TGTGCCAGTAGTATAGTCAGAGGGGGCAGCTATGGCTACACCTTC.

The chain couples TRBV27 to TRBJ2-2; possible D gene TRBD2, 5 bases. This CDR3 spans 15 amino acids. Germline loops: CDR1 MNHEY, CDR2 SMNVEV (reference sequence). V lost 3 bases to trimming and J lost 7 bases, with 15 bases between them. The CDR3 here is CASSFGVATNGELFF. CDR3 nucleotides: TGTGCCAGCAGTTTCGGGGTAGCTACGAACGGGGAGCTGTTTTTT.